These 30 T cell receptor beta chains originate from one sample sequenced in a study of cytomegalovirus exposure and HLA in healthy donors. Sequencing was performed with immunoSEQ multiplex PCR; in TCRdb, only in-frame clones are kept and a portion is missing. Among under 250,000 clones listed, roughly 85% were seen once. The sequenced sample consisted of PBMCs. These receptors were collected from a woman aged 18-35 years in good health and CMV-seronegative.

The V and J genes are TRBV6-1 and TRBJ1-2; D remains ambiguous. Per germline, CDR1 MNHNS and CDR2 SASEGT. The CDR3 totals 12 residues. The V gene lost 2 bases and the J gene lost 7 bases, with 8 bases spanning the gap. DNA for the CDR3: TGTGCCAGCAGTGAAAGGGCCGGTGGCTACACCTTC. As protein: CASSERAGGYTF.

V gene TRBV27 combines with J gene TRBJ1-1; D may be TRBD1 (6 bases). The CDR3 is 14 residues long. V was cut by 5 bases and J by 1 base, with 11 bases left in between. Germline values: CDR1 MNHEY, CDR2 SMNVEV (reference sequence). The CDR3 nucleotides are TGTGCCAGCAGTCTCAGGGGAAAGAACACTGAAGCTTTCTTT. Translation: CASSLRGKNTEAFF.

The chain joins TRBV30 to TRBJ1-1; D possibly corresponds to TRBD1 (6 bases). The germline CDR1 and CDR2 sequences are GTSNPN and SVGIG (reference sequence). Trimming removed 3 bases from V and 7 bases from J, with 9 bases in between. The CDR3 has 11 amino acids. This CDR3 is CAWRETGEAFF. CDR3 nucleotides: TGTGCCTGGAGAGAGACAGGTGAAGCTTTCTTT.

This chain connects TRBV20-1 to TRBJ1-2, with D maybe TRBD1 (5 bases). This CDR3 region has 11 residues. Germline V CDR1 and CDR2: DFQATT, SNEGSKA (reference sequence). The CDR3 DNA reads as TGCAGCGCTGACAGCCTCTATGGCTACACCTTC. It codes for CSADSLYGYTF.

CDR3 amino acids: CASETGGKSPQHF. In DNA form, the CDR3 reads TGTGCCAGCGAGACAGGGGGAAAATCCCCCCAGCATTTT. V and J are TRBV19 and TRBJ1-5; 9 nucleotides line up with TRBD1. This CDR3 is built from 13 residues. Trimming removed 9 bases from V and 10 bases from J; junction bases left unmatched: 10. In germline, CDR1 is LNHDA, CDR2 SQIVND (reference sequence).

This chain uses TRBV7-2 with TRBJ1-5; D remains ambiguous. With 1 base removed from V and 1 base from J, the gap between germline ends came to 5 bases. The CDR3 is 14 residues long. Germline CDR1 reads SGHTA; CDR2 reads FQGNSA. The CDR3 spells CASSLVRSNQPQHF. As DNA, the CDR3 is TGTGCCAGCAGCTTAGTAAGAAGCAATCAGCCCCAGCATTTT.

This sequence joins TRBV5-1 and TRBJ2-3, with 11 bases aligning to TRBD2. This CDR3 is 16 amino acids long. Trimming cost V 6 bases and J 0 bases; bases outside gene matches: 6. CDR1 is SGHRS and CDR2 is YFSETQ in the germline V gene. CDR3 residues: CASNGGLAASTDTQYF. As DNA, the CDR3 is TGCGCCAGCAACGGGGGACTAGCGGCTAGCACAGATACGCAGTATTTT.

The chain is built from TRBV11-2 and TRBJ2-7, with a weak D call TRBD1 (5 bases). Germline-derived CDR1 and CDR2 are SGHAT and FQNNGV. CDR3 length equals 13 residues. Between the trimmed V and J ends, which lost 2 bases and 3 bases, there was a span of 8 bases. This chain's CDR3 is CASSLSDNYEQYF. CDR3 sequence (DNA): TGTGCCAGCAGCTTATCGGACAACTACGAGCAGTACTTC.

The chain joins TRBV11-2 to TRBJ2-2; tentatively, D is TRBD2 (7 bases). Deletions cut 5 bases from V and 3 bases from J, with 16 bases between. Germline V gene data show CDR1 as SGHAT and CDR2 as FQNNGV. The CDR3 runs 16 residues. CDR3 sequence (DNA): TGTGCCAGCAGCCCTTTTCCGGGGGGCTACACCGGGGAGCTGTTTTTT. This gives the protein CASSPFPGGYTGELFF.

The chain recombines TRBV5-1 with TRBJ2-3, with TRBD2 matching 9 bases. V lost 0 bases to trimming and J lost 1 base; unmatched junction nucleotides: 9. The CDR3 covers 18 residues. Looked up from germline, CDR1 is SGHRS and CDR2 is YFSETQ. As DNA, the CDR3 is TGCGCCAGCAGCTTGGCCGGGTCTAGCGGGACTCGCACAGATACGCAGTATTTT. This translates into CASSLAGSSGTRTDTQYF.

The chain is built from TRBV18 and TRBJ1-2; the D is unclear. This CDR3 spans 14 amino acids. Deletions cut 1 base from V and 0 bases from J, with 6 bases between. The germline gives CDR1 KGHSH, CDR2 LQKENI. The CDR3 loop reads CASSPRRSNYGYTF. The CDR3 DNA sequence: TGTGCCAGCTCACCACGACGTTCTAACTATGGCTACACCTTC.

J is TRBJ2-2 and V is TRBV11-2; 10 bases are a match to TRBD2. The CDR3 has 14 amino acids. J was trimmed by 6 bases and V by 4 bases; bases with no gene match: 2. The germline CDR1 and CDR2 sequences are SGHAT and FQNNGV. CDR3: CASSSGLAAGELFF. The CDR3, as DNA: TGTGCCAGCAGCTCTGGACTAGCGGCCGGGGAGCTGTTTTTT.

The rearrangement joins TRBV6-6 to TRBJ1-1, with D hard to call. The germline gives CDR1 MNHNY, CDR2 SVGAGI (reference sequence). The CDR3 consists of 11 residues. With 2 bases removed from V and 8 bases from J, the gap between germline ends came to 6 bases. This chain's CDR3 is CASSYDGEAFF. For the CDR3, the DNA is TGTGCCAGCAGTTACGACGGAGAAGCTTTCTTT.

The chain uses TRBV5-5 and TRBJ1-2, with D uncertain. This CDR3 is built from 14 residues. The germline CDR1 and CDR2 sequences are SGHKS and YYEKEE (reference sequence). The V end lost 1 base, the J end lost 4 bases, and 11 bases lay between the germline ends. The CDR3 nucleotides are TGTGCCAGCAGCTTGAGAAGTGAACTCTATGGCTACACCTTC. Translating it yields CASSLRSELYGYTF. The complete variable domain, with remaining parts taken from reference TRBV5-5 and TRBJ1-2, reads DAGVTQSPTHLIKTRGQQVTLRCSPISGHKSVSWYQQVLGQGPQFIFQYYEKEERGRGNFPDRFSARQFPNYSSELNVNALLLGDSALYLCASSLRSELYGYTFGSGTRLTVV.

The chain links TRBV27 to TRBJ2-7; D may be TRBD1 (5 bases). Germline loops: CDR1 MNHEY, CDR2 SMNVEV (reference sequence). The CDR3 consists of 14 residues. The V end lost 3 bases, the J end lost 4 bases, and 13 bases lay between the germline ends. CDR3 in amino acids: CASSLAGRPYEQYF. Written as DNA, the CDR3 is TGTGCCAGCAGTTTGGCAGGGCGGCCTTACGAGCAGTACTTC.

The chain carries TRBV13 and TRBJ2-5; 9 bases are a match to TRBD1. The CDR3 loop spans 16 amino acids. Per the germline V gene, CDR1 is PRHDT and CDR2 is FYEKMQ (reference sequence). V shed 4 bases, J shed 4 bases, and the junction held 10 bases outside the gene matches. As DNA, the CDR3 is TGTGCCAGCAGCTCCGACACCGGGACAGGGAGAGAGACCCAGTACTTC. Protein sequence: CASSSDTGTGRETQYF.

This chain uses TRBV5-6 with TRBJ1-5; 7 positions match TRBD1. This CDR3 has 15 amino acids. In germline, CDR1 is SGHDT, CDR2 YYEEEE. With V trimmed by 0 bases and J by 1 base, 1 base remained unmatched. The CDR3 reads CASSLGQGSNQPQHF. The CDR3 region has the DNA TGTGCCAGCAGCTTGGGACAGGGAAGCAATCAGCCCCAGCATTTT.

This clone came up once. The chain has TRBV4-1 and TRBJ2-7; D unclear. This CDR3 comprises 15 residues. Trimming cost V 0 bases and J 2 bases, with 11 bases left between them. From germline, CDR1 is MGHRA and CDR2 YSYEKL. CDR3 region: CASSQEGTVAYEQYF. Here the CDR3 DNA reads TGCGCCAGCAGCCAAGAGGGAACAGTGGCCTACGAGCAGTACTTC.

This chain links TRBV23-1 with TRBJ1-5; D ambiguous. TRBV23-1 is flagged as an ORF with uncertain function. The length of the CDR3 is 13 residues. V was pared by 4 bases and J by 2 bases, with 6 bases between. The CDR3 sequence: CASSRYGNQPQHF. The CDR3 DNA reads as TGCGCCAGCAGTCGATACGGCAATCAGCCCCAGCATTTT.

The V gene is TRBV7-2, the J gene TRBJ2-4, with unresolved D. CDR1 SGHTA and CDR2 FQGNSA come from the germline V gene. This CDR3 comprises 11 residues. The ends were cut back, 4 bases at V and 6 bases at J, with 4 bases in the middle. This CDR3 reads CASSSLNIQYF. DNA of the CDR3: TGTGCCAGCAGCTCCCTAAACATTCAGTACTTC. The whole variable domain, filled in from reference TRBV7-2 and TRBJ2-4, reads GAGVSQSPSNKVTEKGKDVELRCDPISGHTALYWYRQSLGQGLEFLIYFQGNSAPDKSGLPSDRFSAERTGGSVSTLTIQRTQQEDSAVYLCASSSLNIQYFGAGTRLSVL.

This sequence joins TRBV2 and TRBJ1-1, with 8 bases lining up with TRBD1. Germline CDR1 reads SNHLY; CDR2 reads FYNNEI. The V segment lost 4 bases and the J segment 2 bases; nucleotides outside the gene matches: 6. The CDR3 has 15 amino acids. The CDR3 sequence: CASSAQGGKNTEAFF. CDR3 DNA: TGTGCCAGCAGTGCACAGGGGGGAAAAAACACTGAAGCTTTCTTT.

This rearrangement joins TRBV5-1 to TRBJ2-1; tentative D call: TRBD1 (5 bases). The CDR3 has 12 amino acids. Germline assignment: CDR1 SGHRS and CDR2 YFSETQ. V was shortened by 1 base and J by 15 bases, with 14 bases between the two germline ends. The CDR3 protein is CASSLRGLLLFF. The CDR3 bases are TGCGCCAGCAGCTTGAGGGGCCTCCTTCTGTTCTTC.

The chain uses TRBV4-1 and TRBJ1-6; no reliable D call. The CDR3 is 14 residues long. Trimming stripped 2 bases from V and 7 bases from J, with 9 bases between. CDR1 is MGHRA and CDR2 is YSYEKL in the germline V gene. The CDR3 protein is CASSQITANSPLHF. CDR3 sequence (DNA): TGCGCCAGCAGCCAAATTACAGCAAATTCACCCCTCCACTTT.

The chain couples TRBV2 to TRBJ1-5; the D is unclear. The V gene's germline CDR1 is SNHLY and CDR2 FYNNEI. V shed 8 bases and J shed 5 bases, with 13 bases lying between them. The length of the CDR3 is 13 residues. CDR3 DNA: TGTGCCAGCTGTCAGGACTCTTATCAGCCCCAGCATTTT. It codes for CASCQDSYQPQHF.

This chain uses TRBV27 with TRBJ1-2, with TRBD1 matching 7 bases. The CDR3 contains 16 residues. V trimming: 5 bases; J trimming: 0 bases; junction bases outside the gene matches: 9. Germline-derived CDR1 and CDR2 are MNHEY and SMNVEV (reference sequence). The DNA for the CDR3 is TGTGCCAGCAGTCAGGGGTGGGGACAGACTAACTATGGCTACACCTTC. As protein: CASSQGWGQTNYGYTF.

The chain recombines TRBV6-5 with TRBJ1-5; possible D gene TRBD1, 6 bases. Trimming shortened V by 6 bases and J by 2 bases, and 14 bases separated the two germline ends. Germline lookup yields CDR1 MNHEY and CDR2 SVGAGI. The CDR3 runs 15 residues. This CDR3 is CASRPPGGGNQPQHF. CDR3 nucleotides: TGTGCCAGCAGGCCCCCGGGGGGCGGCAATCAGCCCCAGCATTTT.

V usage is TRBV19 and J usage is TRBJ2-7; D uncertain. V was clipped by 1 base and J by 2 bases, with 9 bases between them. This CDR3 is built from 14 residues. Germline CDR1 is LNHDA and CDR2 is SQIVND (reference sequence). CDR3 region: CASSIGNGAYEQYF. DNA for the CDR3: TGTGCCAGTAGTATAGGAAACGGAGCCTACGAGCAGTACTTC.

This clone was recorded once. This chain links TRBV11-2 with TRBJ2-7, with D uncertain. This CDR3 has 13 residues. V lost 1 base, J lost 5 bases, and 9 bases lay in between. CDR1 and CDR2 from the germline V gene are SGHAT and FQNNGV. This CDR3 is CASSLGRFDEQYF. CDR3 bases: TGTGCCAGCAGCTTAGGCCGGTTCGACGAGCAGTACTTC.

The V call is TRBV27, the J call TRBJ1-2, with D unclear. The V end was cut by 6 bases, the J end by 6 bases, with 14 bases between. From germline, CDR1 is MNHEY and CDR2 SMNVEV (reference sequence). This CDR3 is 13 amino acids long. The CDR3 sequence is CASSKQRSDGYTF. CDR3 DNA sequence: TGTGCCAGCAGCAAACAGAGGAGTGATGGCTACACCTTC.

The chain has TRBV10-3 and TRBJ2-7; a weak D match, TRBD1 (6 bases). Per germline, CDR1 ENHRY and CDR2 SYGVKD. This CDR3 is built from 15 residues. With 2 bases removed from V and 3 bases from J, the gap between germline ends came to 14 bases. The CDR3 here is CAISEGTSTFYEQYF. The CDR3 DNA reads TGTGCCATCAGTGAGGGGACATCAACCTTCTACGAGCAGTACTTC.